Listed below are T cell receptor beta chains from one sample, sequenced in a study of identical twins. TCRdb reprocessed the 5' RACE reads with MiXCR, giving one entry per CDR3 protein. Among nearly 200,000 distinct CDR3 sequences listed, less than 20% were seen once. The same sample was also studied in work on T cells expressing NK-cell markers.

The sequencing sample was made of CD8+ T cells sorted from blood. The source of these receptors is a woman under 30 in good health. The CDR3 runs from the conserved cysteine through the conserved F or W. Fields, in order: CDR3 DNA, CDR3 protein, clone size, D gene, V gene, J gene. D genes are given only for firm matches. Clone size, where shown, is once, few, many, or a class for clones that have expanded.

cdr3_nt: TGTGCCAGCAGCCATTCCGGACACCTCTCTGGAAACACCATATATTTT
cdr3_aa: CASSHSGHLSGNTIYF
clone_size: -
d_call: -
v_call: TRBV7-9
j_call: TRBJ1-3

cdr3_nt: TGTGCCAGCAGCTTAATTGAAAGCTACGAGCAGTACTTC
cdr3_aa: CASSLIESYEQYF
clone_size: -
d_call: -
v_call: TRBV7-2
j_call: TRBJ2-7

cdr3_nt: TGTGCCAGCAGCCAATTGTATGGCTACACCTTC
cdr3_aa: CASSQLYGYTF
clone_size: few
d_call: -
v_call: TRBV4-2
j_call: TRBJ1-2

cdr3_nt: TGTGCCAGCAGTGCCGGTGGGGACTCCTACGAGCAGTACTTC
cdr3_aa: CASSAGGDSYEQYF
clone_size: few
d_call: -
v_call: TRBV6-1
j_call: TRBJ2-7

cdr3_nt: TGCGCCAGCAGCCAAGCAGTTGTGAGCAACACAGATACGCAGTATTTT
cdr3_aa: CASSQAVVSNTDTQYF
clone_size: -
d_call: -
v_call: TRBV4-3
j_call: TRBJ2-3

cdr3_nt: TGCAGTGCTGAACCTCTAGCGGGAAGCTCCTACAATGAGCAGTTCTTC
cdr3_aa: CSAEPLAGSSYNEQFF
clone_size: -
d_call: TRBD2
v_call: TRBV20-1
j_call: TRBJ2-1

cdr3_nt: TGTGCCAGCAGCTTGGGACCAGCGGGGACACAAGAGACCCAGTACTTC
cdr3_aa: CASSLGPAGTQETQYF
clone_size: few
d_call: -
v_call: TRBV7-2
j_call: TRBJ2-5

cdr3_nt: TGTGCCAGGAGCCCTCCGCAGGGACCCTACGAGCAGTACTTC
cdr3_aa: CARSPPQGPYEQYF
clone_size: -
d_call: -
v_call: TRBV5-3
j_call: TRBJ2-7

cdr3_nt: TGCGCCAGCAGCCAAGATTACTTACGAAGGTACCAGCAGTACTTC
cdr3_aa: CASSQDYLRRYQQYF
clone_size: -
d_call: -
v_call: TRBV4-1
j_call: TRBJ2-7

cdr3_nt: TGCAGCGTTGAAGGACTAGAGAACACCCCCTACGAGCAGTACTTC
cdr3_aa: CSVEGLENTPYEQYF
clone_size: few
d_call: -
v_call: TRBV29-1
j_call: TRBJ2-7

cdr3_nt: TGTGCCAGCAGCTTAGAACTAGCGGGGATCACAGATACGCAGTATTTT
cdr3_aa: CASSLELAGITDTQYF
clone_size: few
d_call: TRBD2
v_call: TRBV11-2
j_call: TRBJ2-3

cdr3_nt: TGTGCCAGCAGTGTGTACTCTGGGGCCAACGTCCTGACTTTC
cdr3_aa: CASSVYSGANVLTF
clone_size: few
d_call: -
v_call: TRBV6-2/TRBV6-3
j_call: TRBJ2-6

cdr3_nt: TGTGCCAGCAGCTTAAGGGTGGGAGGAACAGATACGCAGTATTTT
cdr3_aa: CASSLRVGGTDTQYF
clone_size: -
d_call: -
v_call: TRBV7-3
j_call: TRBJ2-3

cdr3_nt: TGTGCCATCAGTGTAACTAGTCCTGGGGATCGCAATGAGCAGTTCTTC
cdr3_aa: CAISVTSPGDRNEQFF
clone_size: many
d_call: -
v_call: TRBV10-3
j_call: TRBJ2-1

cdr3_nt: TGCGCCAGCAGCCTGAGGACCGACAACTATGGCTACACCTTC
cdr3_aa: CASSLRTDNYGYTF
clone_size: few
d_call: -
v_call: TRBV5-1
j_call: TRBJ1-2

cdr3_nt: TGCAGTGCTAGAGATACGAGCGGGGGACCCCGGGAGCTGTTTTTT
cdr3_aa: CSARDTSGGPRELFF
clone_size: few
d_call: TRBD2
v_call: TRBV20-1
j_call: TRBJ2-2

cdr3_nt: TGCAGTGCTAGAGATCTTAGCGGGGGGGAGACCGGGGAGCTGTTTTTT
cdr3_aa: CSARDLSGGETGELFF
clone_size: few
d_call: TRBD2
v_call: TRBV20-1
j_call: TRBJ2-2

cdr3_nt: TGTGCCAGCAGTCCGGGGGTTTGGGGGAGCACAGATACGCAGTATTTT
cdr3_aa: CASSPGVWGSTDTQYF
clone_size: few
d_call: -
v_call: TRBV12-3/TRBV12-4
j_call: TRBJ2-3

cdr3_nt: TGCAGCGTCGCCGGGACAGGGGAGGGCGAGCAGTACTTC
cdr3_aa: CSVAGTGEGEQYF
clone_size: many
d_call: TRBD1
v_call: TRBV29-1
j_call: TRBJ2-7

cdr3_nt: TGTGCCAGCAGCTCCGGATTGGAAGAGACCCAGTACTTC
cdr3_aa: CASSSGLEETQYF
clone_size: -
d_call: -
v_call: TRBV11-2
j_call: TRBJ2-5

cdr3_nt: TGTGCCAGCAGCGTAGCTCGACGGGCCTGGGAGAACACCGGGGAGCTGTTTTTT
cdr3_aa: CASSVARRAWENTGELFF
clone_size: few
d_call: -
v_call: TRBV9
j_call: TRBJ2-2

cdr3_nt: TGTGCCAGCAGCAACAGGATACGCTCCAGCTCCTACGAGCAGTACTTC
cdr3_aa: CASSNRIRSSSYEQYF
clone_size: -
d_call: -
v_call: TRBV21-1
j_call: TRBJ2-7

cdr3_nt: TGTGCCACCAGTGAATTGTGGGGTGGCTACACCTTC
cdr3_aa: CATSELWGGYTF
clone_size: -
d_call: -
v_call: TRBV24-1
j_call: TRBJ1-2

cdr3_nt: TGTGCCAGCAGATTGGACCAGCCGTTTGGCACAGATACGCAGTATTTT
cdr3_aa: CASRLDQPFGTDTQYF
clone_size: -
d_call: -
v_call: TRBV6-1
j_call: TRBJ2-3

cdr3_nt: TGTGCCAGCAGCTTCATACAGGGTGATATGTACGAGCAGTACTTC
cdr3_aa: CASSFIQGDMYEQYF
clone_size: -
d_call: -
v_call: TRBV7-6
j_call: TRBJ2-7

cdr3_nt: TGTGCCAGCAGTTTATCGGGGTCGTACCTCTACGAGCAGTACTTC
cdr3_aa: CASSLSGSYLYEQYF
clone_size: -
d_call: -
v_call: TRBV27
j_call: TRBJ2-7

cdr3_nt: TGCAGCGTGCGCAGGGAATACACTGAAGCTTTCTTT
cdr3_aa: CSVRREYTEAFF
clone_size: many
d_call: -
v_call: TRBV29-1
j_call: TRBJ1-1

cdr3_nt: TGTGCCAGGAGCCCCGGACTCCTCTGGCAGTACTTC
cdr3_aa: CARSPGLLWQYF
clone_size: -
d_call: -
v_call: TRBV5-5
j_call: TRBJ2-7

cdr3_nt: TGTGCCAGCAGTCAGACTCCGGACAGGGCGTCAGATACGCAGTATTTT
cdr3_aa: CASSQTPDRASDTQYF
clone_size: -
d_call: TRBD1
v_call: TRBV6-2/TRBV6-3
j_call: TRBJ2-3

cdr3_nt: TGTGCCAGCAGCCAAGGACAGACCTATGGCTACACCTTC
cdr3_aa: CASSQGQTYGYTF
clone_size: many
d_call: -
v_call: TRBV14
j_call: TRBJ1-2

cdr3_nt: TGTGCCAGCAGCGCCACAGGGGAAGCTTTCTTT
cdr3_aa: CASSATGEAFF
clone_size: few
d_call: -
v_call: TRBV9
j_call: TRBJ1-1

cdr3_nt: TGTGCCAGCAGCTTGGCACTCGACAGGATAGGTGGCTACACCTTC
cdr3_aa: CASSLALDRIGGYTF
clone_size: -
d_call: -
v_call: TRBV5-5
j_call: TRBJ1-2

cdr3_nt: TGTGCCAGCAGTCGTACCGTAGATACGCAGTATTTT
cdr3_aa: CASSRTVDTQYF
clone_size: few
d_call: -
v_call: TRBV6-5
j_call: TRBJ2-3

cdr3_nt: TGTGCCAGCAGCTTGGCCACGTACAATGAGCAGTTCTTC
cdr3_aa: CASSLATYNEQFF
clone_size: many
d_call: -
v_call: TRBV7-8
j_call: TRBJ2-1

cdr3_nt: TGCAGTGCTCGCTCCGGGGGGGGCCTCTACAATGAGCAGTTCTTC
cdr3_aa: CSARSGGGLYNEQFF
clone_size: -
d_call: TRBD2
v_call: TRBV20-1
j_call: TRBJ2-1

cdr3_nt: TGTGCCAGCAGCCCGAAGGGGGACGAGCAGTACTTC
cdr3_aa: CASSPKGDEQYF
clone_size: few
d_call: -
v_call: TRBV11-2
j_call: TRBJ2-7

cdr3_nt: TGTGCCAGCAGCCCGCACAGGGGATCCGAGCAGTACTTC
cdr3_aa: CASSPHRGSEQYF
clone_size: few
d_call: TRBD1
v_call: TRBV9
j_call: TRBJ2-7

cdr3_nt: TGTGCCAGCAGCTTACTAGCGGGAGGAATAGCAGATACGCAGTATTTT
cdr3_aa: CASSLLAGGIADTQYF
clone_size: -
d_call: TRBD2
v_call: TRBV11-2
j_call: TRBJ2-3

cdr3_nt: TGTGCCACCAGTGATCCGGGCTACTCCTACAATGAGCAGTTCTTC
cdr3_aa: CATSDPGYSYNEQFF
clone_size: -
d_call: -
v_call: TRBV24-1
j_call: TRBJ2-1

cdr3_nt: TGTGCCAGCAGTCACGGATCGGCCCGTAACGAGCAGTACTTC
cdr3_aa: CASSHGSARNEQYF
clone_size: few
d_call: -
v_call: TRBV12-3/TRBV12-4
j_call: TRBJ2-7

cdr3_nt: TGCGCCAGCAGCCCCAGCTCTCCGTACCAAGAGACCCAGTACTTC
cdr3_aa: CASSPSSPYQETQYF
clone_size: -
d_call: -
v_call: TRBV5-1
j_call: TRBJ2-5

cdr3_nt: TGTGCCAGCAGTACCCAGACAGGGCCCTCCTACGAGCAGTACTTC
cdr3_aa: CASSTQTGPSYEQYF
clone_size: few
d_call: TRBD1
v_call: TRBV6-1
j_call: TRBJ2-7

cdr3_nt: TGTGCCAGCAGCTTAGAATTCGAGACTAAGGACACCGGGGATACGCAGTATTTT
cdr3_aa: CASSLEFETKDTGDTQYF
clone_size: few
d_call: -
v_call: TRBV11-2
j_call: TRBJ2-3

cdr3_nt: TGCAGTGCCATGCCCGGGGACAGGGCCACCTACGAGCAGTACTTC
cdr3_aa: CSAMPGDRATYEQYF
clone_size: -
d_call: TRBD1
v_call: TRBV20-1
j_call: TRBJ2-7

cdr3_nt: TGTGCCAGCAGATGGGCAGTCAGTTCGGGCACAGATACGCAGTATTTT
cdr3_aa: CASRWAVSSGTDTQYF
clone_size: few
d_call: -
v_call: TRBV2
j_call: TRBJ2-3

cdr3_nt: TGTGCCAGCAGCTTCGACCTGCGTCGCTACACCTTC
cdr3_aa: CASSFDLRRYTF
clone_size: few
d_call: -
v_call: TRBV7-3
j_call: TRBJ1-2

cdr3_nt: TGTGCCAGCAGTTACTCGAAGGAGGGCTACACCTTC
cdr3_aa: CASSYSKEGYTF
clone_size: -
d_call: -
v_call: TRBV6-5
j_call: TRBJ1-2

cdr3_nt: TGCAGTGCTAGAGATTTTCGGGCGTCGGCCTACGAGCAGTACTTC
cdr3_aa: CSARDFRASAYEQYF
clone_size: few
d_call: -
v_call: TRBV20-1
j_call: TRBJ2-7

cdr3_nt: TGTGCCAGTGGGGCAGGTGACGGGGAGCTGTTTTTT
cdr3_aa: CASGAGDGELFF
clone_size: -
d_call: -
v_call: TRBV3-1
j_call: TRBJ2-2

cdr3_nt: TGCGCCAGCAGCCAAGATGGGCAGGGGAACGAGCAGTACTTC
cdr3_aa: CASSQDGQGNEQYF
clone_size: few
d_call: -
v_call: TRBV4-3
j_call: TRBJ2-7

cdr3_nt: TGTGCCAGCGGGTACAGGTCGGGTGAAGCTTTCTTT
cdr3_aa: CASGYRSGEAFF
clone_size: -
d_call: -
v_call: TRBV12-3/TRBV12-4
j_call: TRBJ1-1

cdr3_nt: TGTGCCAGCAGCGGGACTAGCGGGAAGGGGTATGAGCAGTTCTTC
cdr3_aa: CASSGTSGKGYEQFF
clone_size: -
d_call: TRBD2
v_call: TRBV9
j_call: TRBJ2-1